Presented here are 19 T cell receptor beta chains from one specimen sequenced in a study of OX40 agonist ivuxolimab in advanced cancers. TCRdb's copy holds only in-frame clones and misses some; the assay was immunoSEQ multiplex PCR. The table includes about 75,000 clones, about 85% detected once. This material consisted of CD4+ or CD8+ T cells sorted from blood, taken in a trial of the OX40 agonist ivuxolimab. These receptors came from an adult with an advanced solid tumor such as melanoma, head and neck, liver or kidney cancer.

This chain uses TRBV9 with TRBJ2-2; weak D call: TRBD2 (5 bases). CDR3 length equals 16 residues. The germline CDR1 and CDR2 sequences are SGDLS and YYNGEE. Trimming left V 0 bases short and J 1 base short, with 10 bases between. The CDR3 here is CASSVGSGMNTGELFF. Written as DNA, the CDR3 is TGTGCCAGCAGCGTAGGTTCGGGGATGAACACCGGGGAGCTGTTTTTT. Using reference TRBV9 and TRBJ2-2 for the parts outside the CDR3, the full variable domain is DSGVTQTPKHLITATGQRVTLRCSPRSGDLSVYWYQQSLDQGLQFLIQYYNGEERAKGNILERFSAQQFPDLHSELNLSSLELGDSALYFCASSVGSGMNTGELFFGEGSRLTVL.

The chain joins TRBV15 to TRBJ2-4, with D perhaps matching TRBD1 (5 bases). CDR1 is LNHNV, CDR2 YYDKDF, per germline (reference sequence). Trimming left V 2 bases short and J 7 bases short, with 12 bases between. The CDR3 runs to 14 residues. For the CDR3, the DNA is TGTGCCACCAGCAGACAGGGTCAAGCGAACATTCAGTACTTC. Protein: CATSRQGQANIQYF.

The rearrangement uses TRBV19 and TRBJ2-6; 7 bases are shared with TRBD1. Germline V gene data show CDR1 as LNHDA and CDR2 as SQIVND (reference sequence). The CDR3 loop spans 18 amino acids. J gave up 0 bases and V 0 bases, and 5 bases lay outside the gene matches. This chain's CDR3 is CASSIDLAGGSGANVLTF. CDR3 nucleotides: TGTGCCAGTAGTATAGATCTGGCAGGGGGCTCTGGGGCCAACGTCCTGACTTTC.

The gene calls are TRBV12-5 and TRBJ2-1; weak D call: TRBD1 (5 bases). Germline V gene data show CDR1 as LGHNT and CDR2 as FRNRAP. This CDR3 is built from 14 residues. The V and J ends lost 0 bases and 6 bases respectively, with 9 bases between them. Here the CDR3 reads CASGLVSRANEQFF. The CDR3 coding sequence is TGTGCTAGTGGTTTGGTAAGCAGGGCCAATGAGCAGTTCTTC.

The chain links TRBV5-8 to TRBJ1-5, with unresolved D. The CDR3 is 15 residues long. The V and J ends lost 2 bases and 4 bases respectively, with 13 bases between them. Germline V CDR1 and CDR2: SGHTS, YDEGEE. CDR3 in DNA: TGTGCCAGCAGCTTCCGGGTCCCAGAGAATCAGCCCCAGCATTTT. Residues: CASSFRVPENQPQHF.

This sequence joins TRBV5-6 and TRBJ2-5; D is unresolved. Between the trimmed V and J ends, which lost 1 base and 2 bases, there was a span of 12 bases. Germline V CDR1 and CDR2: SGHDT, YYEEEE. The CDR3 has 15 amino acids. The CDR3 region has the DNA TGTGCCAGCAGCTTGTTAGGCAGCCGACAAGAGACCCAGTACTTC. It yields the protein CASSLLGSRQETQYF.

In this sample, this clone turned up a few times. This chain uses TRBV7-9 with TRBJ2-5; 7 bases line up with TRBD2. The CDR3 covers 15 residues. The ends lost 6 bases at V and 5 bases at J; junction bases unmatched: 12. Germline CDR1 is SEHNR and CDR2 is FQNEAQ (reference sequence). The CDR3 reads CASSPGGTVGETQYF. Here the CDR3 DNA reads TGTGCCAGCAGTCCCGGGGGGACCGTCGGTGAGACCCAGTACTTC.

The chain combines TRBV11-2 with TRBJ2-7; 8 bases are shared with TRBD1. The V gene's germline CDR1 is SGHAT and CDR2 FQNNGV. The CDR3 runs to 15 residues. Germline trimming cut 4 bases from V and 6 bases from J; bases unmatched to any gene: 11. The CDR3 sequence is CASSSWKTGDGEQYF. CDR3 nucleotide sequence: TGTGCCAGCAGCTCATGGAAGACAGGGGACGGCGAGCAGTACTTC.

The CDR3 loop is CAWSTTGGSGANVLTF. The CDR3 region has the DNA TGTGCCTGGAGTACAACAGGGGGCTCTGGGGCCAACGTCCTGACTTTC. V is TRBV30 and J is TRBJ2-6, with 8 bases lining up with TRBD1. Germline CDR1 and CDR2: GTSNPN and SVGIG (reference sequence). With V trimmed by 2 bases and J by 0 bases, 3 bases remained unmatched. CDR3 length: 16 residues. Supplemented by reference TRBV30 and TRBJ2-6, the full variable domain reads SQTIHQWPATLVQPVGSPLSLECTVEGTSNPNLYWYRQAAGRGLQLLFYSVGIGQISSEVPQNLSASRPQDRQFILSSKKLLLSDSGFYLCAWSTTGGSGANVLTFGAGSRLTVL.

CDR3 amino acids: CASSAWGQGDGYTF. The CDR3, as DNA: TGTGCCAGTAGTGCCTGGGGACAGGGAGATGGCTACACCTTC. This sequence joins TRBV19 and TRBJ1-2; 9 nucleotides line up with TRBD1. Germline V gene data show CDR1 as LNHDA and CDR2 as SQIVND (reference sequence). CDR3 size: 14 residues. The V and J ends lost 5 bases and 6 bases, in that order; junction bases with no gene match: 7.

The rearrangement joins TRBV10-2 to TRBJ1-5, with D perhaps TRBD1 (6 bases). Germline-derived CDR1 and CDR2 are WSHSY and SAAADI. The CDR3 has 15 residues. Trimming stripped 2 bases from V and 0 bases from J, with 8 bases between. In DNA form, the CDR3 reads TGCGCCAGCAGTGAGACAGGGAGTAGCAATCAGCCCCAGCATTTT. Translating gives CASSETGSSNQPQHF.

This chain uses TRBV30 with TRBJ1-1, with TRBD1 matching over 7 bases. The germline gives CDR1 GTSNPN, CDR2 SVGIG (reference sequence). V lost 4 bases and J lost 0; bases outside the gene matches: 2. The CDR3 consists of 13 residues. CDR3 nucleotides: TGTGCCTGGACACAGGGGATGAACACTGAAGCTTTCTTT. Protein product: CAWTQGMNTEAFF.

Comments on this clone: Different DNA sequences within this sample yield the same CDR3. The V gene is TRBV18, the J gene TRBJ2-5; D possibly matches TRBD1 or TRBD2 (6 bases each). The V gene's germline CDR1 is KGHSH and CDR2 LQKENI. Trimming shortened V by 4 bases and J by 5 bases, and 11 bases separated the two germline ends. The CDR3 is 13 amino acids. The CDR3 protein is CASSLRRGETQYF. Here the CDR3 DNA reads TGTGCCAGCTCACTACGGAGGGGGGAGACCCAGTACTTC.

Details on this clone: Other nucleotide sequences from this sample produce the same CDR3. V usage is TRBV28 and J usage is TRBJ1-2, with 9 nucleotides matching TRBD1. V shed 10 bases and J 8 bases; nucleotides not matched to a gene: 8. Germline CDR1 and CDR2: MDHEN and SYDVKM. The CDR3 covers 12 residues. CDR3 nucleotide sequence: TGTGCCACCGGACAGGGGAGGCGAGGCTACACCTTC. Translated, it gives CATGQGRRGYTF.

The chain carries TRBV5-4 and TRBJ2-1, with a weak D call TRBD2 (6 bases). The CDR3 spans 14 residues. The germline gives CDR1 SGHNT, CDR2 YYREEE (reference sequence). Trimming pared 4 bases from V and 4 bases from J, leaving 12 bases between. CDR3 in DNA: TGTGCCAGCAGCCCCGGGACTGTTTACAATGAGCAGTTCTTC. Translation: CASSPGTVYNEQFF. Using reference TRBV5-4 and TRBJ2-1 for the parts outside the CDR3, the full variable domain is ETGVTQSPTHLIKTRGQQVTLRCSSQSGHNTVSWYQQALGQGPQFIFQYYREEENGRGNFPPRFSGLQFPNYSSELNVNALELDDSALYLCASSPGTVYNEQFFGPGTRLTVL.

The chain is built from TRBV5-1 and TRBJ1-2; no definite D call. The ends were cut back, 5 bases at V and 2 bases at J, with 13 bases in the middle. CDR3 length: 14 residues. Germline V gene sequence: CDR1 SGHRS, CDR2 YFSETQ. Here the CDR3 DNA reads TGCGCCAGCAGATATTCCTCCCTCAACTATGGCTACACCTTC. Amino acid sequence: CASRYSSLNYGYTF. Full variable domain (rest looked up from reference TRBV5-1 and TRBJ1-2): KAGVTQTPRYLIKTRGQQVTLSCSPISGHRSVSWYQQTPGQGLQFLFEYFSETQRNKGNFPGRFSGRQFSNSRSEMNVSTLELGDSALYLCASRYSSLNYGYTFGSGTRLTVV.

V gene TRBV5-4 combines with J gene TRBJ1-1, with D possibly TRBD1 on 5 matching bases. Trimming took 4 bases from V and 1 from J, leaving 11 bases between them. Germline V gene sequence: CDR1 SGHNT, CDR2 YYREEE (reference sequence). CDR3 size: 14 residues. This CDR3 reads CASSDTGRNTEAFF. Written as DNA, the CDR3 is TGTGCCAGCAGCGATACAGGTCGGAACACTGAAGCTTTCTTT.

This chain connects TRBV18 to TRBJ2-7; D may be TRBD2 (5 bases). V gave up 5 bases and J gave up 5 bases, with 16 bases separating them. CDR3 length: 14 amino acids. Germline-derived CDR1 and CDR2 are KGHSH and LQKENI. The CDR3 loop reads CASSLASSGDEQYF. CDR3 DNA: TGTGCCAGCTCATTGGCTAGCTCTGGGGACGAGCAGTACTTC.

CDR3 sequence: CASSSRRLAGGQYNEQFF. CDR3 sequence (DNA): TGTGCCAGCAGTTCCAGAAGACTAGCGGGGGGACAATACAATGAGCAGTTCTTC. The rearrangement uses TRBV28 and TRBJ2-1, with 13 bases aligning to TRBD2. Germline V lookup: CDR1 MDHEN, CDR2 SYDVKM. This CDR3 is built from 18 residues. With 4 bases clipped from V and 4 bases from J, the junction kept 10 bases outside the gene matches.